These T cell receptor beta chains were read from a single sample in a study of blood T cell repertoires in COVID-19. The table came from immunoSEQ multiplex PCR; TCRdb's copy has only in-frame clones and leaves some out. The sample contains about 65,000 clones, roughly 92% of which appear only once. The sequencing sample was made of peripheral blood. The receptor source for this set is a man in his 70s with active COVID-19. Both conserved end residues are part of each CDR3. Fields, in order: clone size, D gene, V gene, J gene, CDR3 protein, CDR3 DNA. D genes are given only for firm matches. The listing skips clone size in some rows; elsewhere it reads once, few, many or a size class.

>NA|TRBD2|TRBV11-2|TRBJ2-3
CASSPAGLAGGTDTQYF
TGTGCCAGCAGCCCGGCGGGACTAGCGGGGGGGACAGATACGCAGTATTTT
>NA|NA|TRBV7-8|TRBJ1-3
CASRTGSGNTIYF
TGTGCCAGCAGGACGGGCTCTGGAAACACCATATATTTT
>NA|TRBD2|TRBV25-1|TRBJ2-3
CASSETSGGGRTDTQYF
TGTGCCAGCAGTGAGACTAGCGGGGGGGGTCGGACAGATACGCAGTATTTT
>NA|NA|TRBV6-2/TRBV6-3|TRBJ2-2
CASSYSRGNGELFF
TGTGCCAGCAGTTACTCTCGGGGAAACGGGGAGCTGTTTTTT
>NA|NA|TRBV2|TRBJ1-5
CASRGGDQPQHF
TGTGCCAGCAGGGGGGGAGACCAGCCCCAGCATTTT
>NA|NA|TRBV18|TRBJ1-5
CASSPPVTAYSNQPQHF
TGTGCCAGCTCACCACCGGTGACAGCTTATAGCAATCAGCCCCAGCATTTT
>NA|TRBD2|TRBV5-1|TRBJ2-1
CASSSTSGGGNEQFF
TGCGCCAGCAGCTCCACAAGCGGGGGGGGAAATGAGCAGTTCTTC
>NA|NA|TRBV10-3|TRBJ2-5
CAISESTGRGETQYF
TGTGCCATCAGTGAGTCAACAGGGAGAGGTGAGACCCAGTACTTC
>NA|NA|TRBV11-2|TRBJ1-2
CASSPRREDNYGYTF
TGTGCCAGCAGCCCCCGGCGGGAGGACAACTACGGCTACACCTTC
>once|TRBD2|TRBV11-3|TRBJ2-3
CASSFIGGADTQYF
TGTGCCAGCAGCTTTATCGGGGGGGCAGATACGCAGTATTTT
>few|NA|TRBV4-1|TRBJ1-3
CASSLGDTTGNTIYF
TGCGCCAGCAGCCTGGGGGACACGACTGGAAACACCATATATTTT
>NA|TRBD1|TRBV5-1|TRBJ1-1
CASSLGQGGTEAFF
TGCGCCAGCAGCTTGGGACAGGGTGGCACTGAAGCTTTCTTT
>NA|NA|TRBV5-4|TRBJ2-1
CASSLVRDNEQFF
TGTGCCAGCAGCCTGGTTCGGGACAATGAGCAGTTCTTC
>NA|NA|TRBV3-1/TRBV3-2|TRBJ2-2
CASSQEAGRSTGELFF
TGTGCCAGCAGCCAAGAAGCAGGGCGAAGCACCGGGGAGCTGTTTTTT
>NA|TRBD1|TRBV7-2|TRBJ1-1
CASSLQGAGNTEAFF
TGTGCCAGCAGCTTACAGGGGGCAGGGAACACTGAAGCTTTCTTT
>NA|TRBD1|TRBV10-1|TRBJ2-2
CASGLSTGDTGELFF
TGCGCCAGCGGGCTCTCGACAGGGGACACCGGGGAGCTGTTTTTT
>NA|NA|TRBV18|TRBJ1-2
CASSPIARGDYGYTF
TGTGCCAGCTCACCCATCGCCAGGGGAGACTATGGCTACACCTTC
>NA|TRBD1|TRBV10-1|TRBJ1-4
CASNVLGGVREKLFF
TGCGCCAGTAATGTCTTAGGGGGCGTTAGGGAAAAACTGTTTTTT
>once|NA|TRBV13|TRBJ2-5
CASSNRMSGRETQYF
TGTGCCAGCAGCAACCGGATGAGCGGCCGGGAGACCCAGTACTTC
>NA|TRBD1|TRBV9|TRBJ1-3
CASSDRTGVGNTIYF
TGTGCCAGCAGCGACAGAACAGGGGTTGGAAACACCATATATTTT
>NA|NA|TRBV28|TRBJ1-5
CASRWAGQPQHF
TGTGCCAGCAGGTGGGCTGGGCAGCCCCAGCATTTT
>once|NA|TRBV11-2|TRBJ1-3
CASSLVGLRSNTIYF
TGTGCCAGCAGCTTAGTTGGCCTGAGGTCCAACACCATATATTTT
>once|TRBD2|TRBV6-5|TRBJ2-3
CASSPPAGGADTQYF
TGTGCCAGCAGCCCCCCGGCCGGGGGGGCAGATACGCAGTATTTT
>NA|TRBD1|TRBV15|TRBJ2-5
CATSSPRGGQGRETQYF
TGTGCCACCAGCAGCCCGAGGGGGGGACAGGGCCGGGAGACCCAGTACTTC
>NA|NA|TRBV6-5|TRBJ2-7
CASTRHDLGSYEQYF
TGTGCCAGCACCCGGCATGACTTAGGCTCCTACGAGCAGTACTTC
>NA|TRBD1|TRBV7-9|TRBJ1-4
CASSSGQGLENEKLFF
TGTGCCAGCAGCTCCGGACAGGGCTTGGAGAATGAAAAACTGTTTTTT
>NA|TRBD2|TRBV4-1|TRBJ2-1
CASSQDIGGGNQGNEQFF
TGCGCCAGCAGCCAAGATATTGGCGGGGGGAATCAGGGGAATGAGCAGTTCTTC
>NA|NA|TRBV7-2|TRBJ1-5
CASSTQGQLSNQPQHF
TGTGCCAGCAGCACCCAAGGACAGCTTAGCAATCAGCCCCAGCATTTT
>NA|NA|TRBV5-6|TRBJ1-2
CASSLVTPPGYTF
TGTGCCAGCAGCTTGGTTACACCCCCCGGCTACACCTTC
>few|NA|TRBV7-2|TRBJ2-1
CASSPPGGSEQFF
TGTGCCAGCAGCCCTCCAGGGGGGAGTGAGCAGTTCTTC
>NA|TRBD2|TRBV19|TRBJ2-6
CASSYASGGALGANVLTF
TGTGCCAGTAGTTACGCTAGCGGGGGGGCGTTAGGGGCCAACGTCCTGACTTTC
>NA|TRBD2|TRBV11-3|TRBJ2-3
CASSLGVSGGAGDTQYF
TGTGCCAGCAGCTTAGGTGTTAGCGGGGGGGCCGGAGATACGCAGTATTTT
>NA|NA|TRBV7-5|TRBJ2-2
CVRSPWGQQTGELFF
TGTGTCAGAAGCCCGTGGGGACAACAAACCGGGGAGCTGTTTTTT
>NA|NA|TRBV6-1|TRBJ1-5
CASSEASHYQPQHF
TGTGCCAGCAGTGAAGCTTCCCATTATCAGCCCCAGCATTTT
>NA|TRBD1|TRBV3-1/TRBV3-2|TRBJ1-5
CASSQTGGNQPQHF
TGTGCCAGCAGCCAAACAGGGGGCAATCAGCCCCAGCATTTT
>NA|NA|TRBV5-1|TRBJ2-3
CASSLARGISDTQYF
TGCGCCAGCAGCTTGGCTCGGGGGATTTCAGATACGCAGTATTTT
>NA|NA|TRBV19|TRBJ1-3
CASSSDSGNTIYF
TGTGCCAGTAGCTCAGACTCTGGAAACACCATATATTTT
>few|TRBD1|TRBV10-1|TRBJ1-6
CASTPTTGKDSPLHF
TGCGCCAGCACTCCAACGACAGGGAAGGATTCACCCCTCCACTTT
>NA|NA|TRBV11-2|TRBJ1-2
CASSRLDIPYGYTF
TGTGCCAGCAGCCGACTAGATATACCCTATGGCTACACCTTC
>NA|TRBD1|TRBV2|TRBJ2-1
CARGQGSYNEQFF
TGTGCCAGGGGACAGGGCTCCTACAATGAGCAGTTCTTC
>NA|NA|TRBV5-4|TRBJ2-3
CASSFGGASTDTQYF
TGTGCCAGCAGCTTCGGCGGGGCGAGCACAGATACGCAGTATTTT
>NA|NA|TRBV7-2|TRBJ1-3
CASSLGSGFTGNTIYF
TGTGCCAGCAGCTTAGGGTCAGGGTTCACTGGAAACACCATATATTTT
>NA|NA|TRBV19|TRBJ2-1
CASTSTATYNEQFF
TGTGCCAGTACCTCGACAGCCACCTACAATGAGCAGTTCTTC
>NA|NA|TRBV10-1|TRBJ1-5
CASSKDRGQPQHF
TGCGCCAGCAGTAAGGATAGAGGCCAGCCCCAGCATTTT
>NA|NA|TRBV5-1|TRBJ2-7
CASSPLTQTYEQYF
TGCGCCAGCAGCCCCTTAACTCAAACCTACGAGCAGTACTTC
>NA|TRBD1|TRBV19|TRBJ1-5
CASSPELGQGKQPQHF
TGTGCCAGTAGTCCAGAGTTGGGACAGGGAAAACAGCCCCAGCATTTT
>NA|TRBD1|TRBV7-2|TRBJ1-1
CASSTRQGLNTEAFF
TGTGCCAGCAGCACGAGACAGGGGTTGAACACTGAAGCTTTCTTT
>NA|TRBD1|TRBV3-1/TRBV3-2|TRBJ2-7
CASSTVSGQDVEQYF
TGTGCCAGCAGCACGGTTTCTGGACAGGACGTCGAGCAGTACTTC